A selection of T cell receptor beta chains follows, all from one sample in a study of blood T cells in healthy people across ages. TCRdb reprocessed the 5' RACE reads with MiXCR, giving one entry per CDR3 protein. The sample includes 700,000 to 950,000 distinct CDR3 sequences, about 40% of them seen just once. Sequenced input: blood. These receptors originate from a woman aged 60-70 years in good health. CDR3s include the opening cysteine and the closing phenylalanine or tryptophan. D genes are given only for firm matches. Expanded clones get a size class; other rows say once, few or many, or leave the size out.

j_call | d_call | clone_size | v_call | cdr3_nt | cdr3_aa
TRBJ2-1 | TRBD2 | NA | TRBV11-2 | TGTGCCAGCAGCTTCCTAGCGGGGGGGAGCTCCTACAATGAGCAGTTCTTC | CASSFLAGGSSYNEQFF
TRBJ1-1 | NA | NA | TRBV20-1 | TGCAGTGCTAGGACGGACCAGAACACTGAAGCTTTCTTT | CSARTDQNTEAFF
TRBJ2-7 | NA | once | TRBV2 | TGTGCCAGCAGTGACAGGGGGGCTACCTACGAGCAGTACTTC | CASSDRGATYEQYF
TRBJ2-1 | NA | NA | TRBV21-1 | TGTGCCAGCAGCAAAGTAACGCGGGAGGCCCACTTTAGCAATGAGCAGTTCTTC | CASSKVTREAHFSNEQFF
TRBJ2-7 | NA | few | TRBV29-1 | TGCAGCGTTGAGAAGGTCAATGAGCAGTACTTC | CSVEKVNEQYF
TRBJ2-3 | NA | few | TRBV29-1 | TGCAGCGTTGCGGTCAGGGTGATCACAGATACGCAGTATTTT | CSVAVRVITDTQYF
TRBJ2-1 | NA | NA | TRBV6-5 | TGTGCCAGCAGAGGGACACAAGGGAGCTCCTACAATGAGCAGTTCTTC | CASRGTQGSSYNEQFF
TRBJ2-5 | TRBD1 | NA | TRBV15 | TGTGCCACCAGCAGAGACTCCCGAACCGGGACAGAGAAGGAGACCCAGTACTTC | CATSRDSRTGTEKETQYF
TRBJ2-1 | TRBD1 | NA | TRBV24-1 | TGTGCCACCTCAGGGGGCGAAGCCTACAATGAGCAGTTCTTC | CATSGGEAYNEQFF
TRBJ1-2 | TRBD1 | NA | TRBV29-1 | TGCAGCGTTGCACAGGGGCGCGTCTATGGCTACACCTTC | CSVAQGRVYGYTF
TRBJ2-7 | NA | few | TRBV12-3/TRBV12-4 | TGTGCCAGCAGTCCTCTTGGGACCGCTGGCGAGCAGTACTTC | CASSPLGTAGEQYF
TRBJ1-2 | TRBD1 | many | TRBV5-1 | TGCGCCAGCAGCTTGACGGGACAGATTAACTATGGCTACACCTTC | CASSLTGQINYGYTF
TRBJ1-2 | TRBD1 | few | TRBV27 | TGTGCCAGCAGTGAGGGACAGGGCCCCTATGGCTACACCTTC | CASSEGQGPYGYTF
TRBJ2-3 | NA | once | TRBV29-1 | TGCAGCGTTGGGCATGTACTCACAGATACGCAGTATTTT | CSVGHVLTDTQYF
TRBJ2-3 | NA | many | TRBV11-2 | TGTGCCAGCAGCTTATCCGCGGGAGATACGCAGTATTTT | CASSLSAGDTQYF
TRBJ1-1 | NA | few | TRBV6-1 | TGTGCCAGCAGTGAAGGCGGGACCACTGAAGCTTTCTTT | CASSEGGTTEAFF
TRBJ1-2 | NA | NA | TRBV7-2 | TGTGCCAGCAGCCGCATGACAGCGCTAGCTAACTATGGCTACACCTTC | CASSRMTALANYGYTF
TRBJ1-1 | TRBD1 | few | TRBV6-1 | TGTGCCAGCAGATCTTCCGGGACAGGGCGAATGAACACTGAAGCTTTCTTT | CASRSSGTGRMNTEAFF
TRBJ2-1 | NA | NA | TRBV21-1 | TGTGCCAGCAGCAAAGTAAGTGACAGGGGCGGATACAATGAGCAGTTCTTC | CASSKVSDRGGYNEQFF
TRBJ1-1 | NA | NA | TRBV6-8 | TGTGCCAGCAGTCTAAGGTTCCGGAGGGACACTGAAGCTTTCTTT | CASSLRFRRDTEAFF
TRBJ2-7 | NA | NA | TRBV6-1 | TGTGCCAGCAGTGAGGGTAGGGTTACTGTGGACGAGCAGTACTTC | CASSEGRVTVDEQYF
TRBJ2-7 | TRBD1 | NA | TRBV24-1 | TGTGCCACCAGTGGTTTCCCCCTAGACAGGGATTTCGCCTACGAGCAGTACTTC | CATSGFPLDRDFAYEQYF